These 19 T cell receptor beta chains came from one sample sequenced in a study of shared clonotypes between healthy human individuals. The repertoire was sequenced with immunoSEQ multiplex PCR; TCRdb's copy has only in-frame clones and lacks some. This repertoire shows roughly 700,000 clones, less than 85% found once; its top ten account for around 1.6%. The sample comprised memory CD4+ T cells sorted from blood. The subset here: CD45RA-negative fraction. All receptors come from a woman aged 25-40 years in good health.

The genes are TRBV7-9 and TRBJ1-2; no firm D call. The V and J ends lost 3 bases and 3 bases respectively, with 11 bases between them. CDR3 length equals 14 residues. Germline V gene data show CDR1 as SEHNR and CDR2 as FQNEAQ (reference sequence). The CDR3: CASSFSFGDYGYTF. CDR3 in DNA: TGTGCCAGCAGCTTTAGTTTTGGAGACTATGGCTACACCTTC.

The chain joins TRBV5-4 to TRBJ2-7; D ambiguous. Trimming took 1 base from V and 4 from J, leaving 12 bases between them. Germline V gene sequence: CDR1 SGHNT, CDR2 YYREEE (reference sequence). The CDR3 consists of 14 residues. CDR3 in amino acids: CASSLFKTSYEQYF. CDR3 DNA: TGTGCCAGCAGCTTGTTTAAAACTTCGTACGAGCAGTACTTC. Filled out from reference TRBV5-4 and TRBJ2-7, the complete variable domain reads ETGVTQSPTHLIKTRGQQVTLRCSSQSGHNTVSWYQQALGQGPQFIFQYYREEENGRGNFPPRFSGLQFPNYSSELNVNALELDDSALYLCASSLFKTSYEQYFGPGTRLTVT.

This sequence joins TRBV5-5 and TRBJ1-5; 9 bases are shared with TRBD1. CDR1 is SGHKS, CDR2 YYEKEE, per germline (reference sequence). Unmatched junction bases numbered 3, after V lost 4 bases and J lost 4 bases. The CDR3 length is 14 residues. Here the CDR3 reads CASSGDRGNQPQHF. The CDR3 nucleotides are TGTGCCAGCAGCGGAGACAGGGGGAATCAGCCCCAGCATTTT. The full variable domain, with the rest looked up from reference TRBV5-5 and TRBJ1-5, is DAGVTQSPTHLIKTRGQQVTLRCSPISGHKSVSWYQQVLGQGPQFIFQYYEKEERGRGNFPDRFSARQFPNYSSELNVNALLLGDSALYLCASSGDRGNQPQHFGDGTRLSIL.

The chain is built from TRBV7-8 and TRBJ2-7, with D perhaps TRBD2 (5 bases). The CDR3 totals 15 residues. The V gene lost 3 bases and the J gene lost 4 bases, with 16 bases spanning the gap. Germline lookup yields CDR1 SGHVS and CDR2 FQNEAQ. CDR3 region: CASSFQREPWYEQYF. In DNA, the CDR3 is TGTGCCAGCAGCTTTCAACGGGAACCCTGGTACGAGCAGTACTTC.

The V and J genes are TRBV28 and TRBJ2-7; 7 bases are a match to TRBD1. This CDR3 contains 15 residues. Germline-derived CDR1 and CDR2 are MDHEN and SYDVKM. Germline trimming cut 6 bases from V and 3 bases from J; bases unmatched to any gene: 11. Here the CDR3 DNA reads TGTGCCAGCAGATCGAGGACAGGCGTGGGCTACGAGCAGTACTTC. Amino acid sequence: CASRSRTGVGYEQYF.

The chain is built from TRBV7-9 and TRBJ2-3; no definite D call. The V end was cut by 3 bases, the J end by 3 bases, with 13 bases between. The length of the CDR3 is 15 residues. Germline V lookup: CDR1 SEHNR, CDR2 FQNEAQ (reference sequence). The chain's CDR3 is CASSFAQTGTDTQYF. CDR3 coding DNA: TGTGCCAGCAGCTTTGCACAGACCGGTACAGATACGCAGTATTTT.

The V gene is TRBV10-3, the J gene TRBJ2-1, with 7 nucleotides matching TRBD1. The J segment lost 2 bases and the V segment lost 8 bases, leaving 6 bases of the junction unmatched. The CDR3 consists of 14 residues. The germline gives CDR1 ENHRY, CDR2 SYGVKD. The CDR3 sequence is CAISGDSTYNEQFF. The CDR3 nucleotides read TGTGCCATCTCCGGGGACAGCACCTACAATGAGCAGTTCTTC.

This chain uses TRBV5-1 with TRBJ2-3; D gene unclear. The CDR3 covers 13 residues. The ends were cut back, 4 bases at V and 4 bases at J, with 10 bases in the middle. CDR1 is SGHRS and CDR2 is YFSETQ in the germline V gene. The CDR3 region has the DNA TGCGCCAGCAGCCCCCCGAATTCAGATACGCAGTATTTT. This translates into CASSPPNSDTQYF.

There are a few counts of this clone. V usage is TRBV6-5 and J usage is TRBJ1-2; TRBD1 matches 10 bases. CDR3 size: 15 residues. Germline values: CDR1 MNHEY, CDR2 SVGAGI. V was clipped by 0 bases and J by 8 bases; unmatched bases: 6. CDR3: CASSYSRQGAAGYTF. The CDR3 DNA reads as TGTGCCAGCAGTTACTCCCGACAGGGGGCAGCGGGCTACACCTTC.

The V call is TRBV2, the J call TRBJ1-3; the match to TRBD1 covers 7 bases. This CDR3 is built from 15 residues. V was clipped by 6 bases and J by 0 bases; unmatched bases: 5. Looked up from germline, CDR1 is SNHLY and CDR2 is FYNNEI. The CDR3 spells CASRDRKSSGNTIYF. Here the CDR3 DNA reads TGTGCCAGCAGGGACAGGAAAAGCTCTGGAAACACCATATATTTT.

This clone was counted a few times. The V gene is TRBV5-1, the J gene TRBJ2-5; 9 bases are shared with TRBD2. CDR3 size: 14 residues. Germline lookup yields CDR1 SGHRS and CDR2 YFSETQ. Trimming at V came to 1 base and at J to 5 bases, leaving 3 bases not matched to a gene. CDR3 residues: CASSLSGRTETQYF. CDR3 in DNA: TGCGCCAGCAGCTTGAGCGGGAGGACCGAGACCCAGTACTTC.

This rearrangement joins TRBV5-1 to TRBJ2-5; D is unclear. Trimming stripped 3 bases from V and 3 bases from J, with 12 bases between. In germline, CDR1 is SGHRS, CDR2 YFSETQ. The CDR3 runs 14 residues. The CDR3: CASSYDGFKETQYF. The CDR3 DNA sequence: TGCGCCAGCAGCTATGACGGGTTTAAAGAGACCCAGTACTTC.

J is TRBJ1-4 and V is TRBV6-1; D is possibly TRBD1 (5 bases). Germline CDR1 MNHNS, CDR2 SASEGT. The V gene lost 3 bases and the J gene lost 7 bases, with 18 bases spanning the gap. The CDR3 is 16 amino acids. The CDR3 bases are TGTGCCAGCAGTGATCCCCGTGGCAGGGAGGGTGAAAAACTGTTTTTT. Translated: CASSDPRGREGEKLFF.

This clone turned up a few times. The J gene is TRBJ1-1, the V gene TRBV29-1; D uncertain. Germline V gene sequence: CDR1 SQVTM, CDR2 ANQGSEA. The CDR3 totals 12 residues. Trimming cost V 6 bases and J 3 bases, with 11 bases left between them. The CDR3 loop is CSVFGRDTEAFF. The DNA of the CDR3 is TGCAGCGTGTTCGGGAGAGACACTGAAGCTTTCTTT.

V is TRBV23-1 and J is TRBJ2-7; TRBD2 matches 7 bases. TRBV23-1 is placed among ORFs of uncertain function. The CDR3 runs to 14 residues. J gave up 7 bases and V 1 base, and 7 bases lay outside the gene matches. DNA for the CDR3: TGCGCCAGCAGTCAATGGGGAGGGTCTGGTGAGCAGTACTTC. Translating gives CASSQWGGSGEQYF.

The V gene is TRBV5-4, the J gene TRBJ2-7, with unresolved D. Trimming removed 1 base at V and 0 bases at J, with 14 bases between. CDR3 length equals 16 residues. Germline CDR1 is SGHNT and CDR2 is YYREEE (reference sequence). CDR3 sequence (DNA): TGTGCCAGCAGCTTGTATAGATTAGGGCTCTCCTACGAGCAGTACTTC. This translates into CASSLYRLGLSYEQYF.

V gene TRBV2 combines with J gene TRBJ2-1; 7 bases map to TRBD1. The CDR3 loop spans 13 amino acids. CDR1 is SNHLY and CDR2 is FYNNEI in the germline V gene. V dropped 10 bases and J dropped 1; count of bases not matched to a gene: 4. CDR3 bases: TGTGCCACCGCAGGGGGTTCCTACAATGAGCAGTTCTTC. It encodes CATAGGSYNEQFF. The full variable domain, its missing parts supplied by reference TRBV2 and TRBJ2-1, is EPEVTQTPSHQVTQMGQEVILRCVPISNHLYFYWYRQILGQKVEFLVSFYNNEISEKSEIFDDQFSVERPDGSNFTLKIRSTKLEDSAMYFCATAGGSYNEQFFGPGTRLTVL.

The chain links TRBV10-2 to TRBJ1-1; D is unclear. In germline, CDR1 is WSHSY, CDR2 SAAADI. This CDR3 region has 13 residues. Trimming pared 6 bases from V and 7 bases from J, leaving 15 bases between. The DNA of the CDR3 is TGCGCCAGCAGCGGACCGCCTTTGGGTGAAGCTTTCTTT. Its protein is CASSGPPLGEAFF.

The V call is TRBV27, the J call TRBJ1-4; 8 bases fit TRBD1. The CDR3 loop spans 16 amino acids. V was clipped by 6 bases and J by 5 bases; unmatched bases: 11. In germline, CDR1 is MNHEY, CDR2 SMNVEV (reference sequence). The CDR3 DNA is TGTGCCAGCAGACAGTCAGGGGGCGGGTTGAATGAAAAACTGTTTTTT. The encoded protein is CASRQSGGGLNEKLFF.